This entry lists 22 T cell receptor beta chains sequenced from one sample in a study of early stage breast cancer tumors. Libraries were prepared by immunoSEQ multiplex PCR; TCRdb keeps only in-frame clonotypes and omits some of them. The data show 25,000 to 30,000 clones, roughly four fifths seen once. Sequenced: blood. All receptors come from a person between 45 and 65 years old with breast cancer.

J is TRBJ2-7 and V is TRBV5-4; possibly TRBD2 for D (5 bases). The CDR3 length is 13 residues. Trimming shortened V by 2 bases and J by 2 bases, and 8 bases separated the two germline ends. Germline V gene sequence: CDR1 SGHNT, CDR2 YYREEE (reference sequence). The CDR3 is CASSFAGTYEQYF. The CDR3 nucleotides are TGTGCCAGCAGCTTTGCGGGTACCTACGAGCAGTACTTC.

The chain couples TRBV7-9 to TRBJ1-3; no definite D call. Germline CDR1 and CDR2: SEHNR and FQNEAQ (reference sequence). V dropped 8 bases and J dropped 1 base, with 9 bases sitting between them. There are 13 residues in the CDR3. CDR3 loop: CASEATSGNTIYF. CDR3 coding DNA: TGTGCCAGCGAAGCAACTTCTGGAAACACCATATATTTT.

This clone is labeled large. CDR3 DNA: TGTGCCAGCAGCGGGGGAGGAGGTGGTGAAAAACTGTTTTTT. This sequence encodes CASSGGGGGEKLFF. The rearrangement links TRBV9 to TRBJ1-4; D unclear. CDR1 SGDLS and CDR2 YYNGEE come from the germline V gene. This CDR3 has 14 residues. The ends were cut back, 3 bases at V and 7 bases at J, with 13 bases in the middle.

The rearrangement joins TRBV19 to TRBJ1-2, with 7 positions matching TRBD1. Germline loops: CDR1 LNHDA, CDR2 SQIVND (reference sequence). V lost 7 bases and J lost 8; bases outside the gene matches: 13. The CDR3 has 14 amino acids. The CDR3 DNA reads as TGTGCCAGTACACTAGGGGGCATGACCGTGGGCTACACCTTC. It is translated as CASTLGGMTVGYTF.

The rearrangement links TRBV18 to TRBJ2-3; the match to TRBD2 covers 10 bases. The CDR3 covers 17 residues. Germline CDR1 KGHSH, CDR2 LQKENI. V was clipped by 3 bases and J by 6 bases; unmatched bases: 12. CDR3 region: CASSPLGLAGVADTQYF. The DNA of the CDR3 is TGTGCCAGCTCACCCCTGGGGCTAGCGGGAGTTGCGGATACGCAGTATTTT.

This chain uses TRBV18 with TRBJ2-6; D gene unclear. The germline CDR1 and CDR2 sequences are KGHSH and LQKENI. V was pared by 3 bases and J by 0 bases, with 18 bases between. This CDR3 contains 19 residues. The CDR3 region has the DNA TGTGCCAGCTCACCTAAGGGTCCCTCTTTCGGCTCTGGGGCCAACGTCCTGACTTTC. It yields the protein CASSPKGPSFGSGANVLTF.

This clone was counted a single time. The chain recombines TRBV6-1 with TRBJ2-7; D is uncertain. Deletions cut 1 base from V and 3 bases from J, with 7 bases between. Germline V gives CDR1 MNHNS, CDR2 SASEGT. This CDR3 spans 13 amino acids. CDR3: CASSEVAGYEQYF. Here the CDR3 DNA reads TGTGCCAGCAGTGAAGTTGCAGGCTACGAGCAGTACTTC.

V and J are TRBV4-1 and TRBJ2-1; D may be TRBD2 (6 bases). CDR3 size: 16 residues. CDR1 is MGHRA, CDR2 YSYEKL, per germline. The germline V and J ends were trimmed by 4 bases and 0 bases, with 13 bases remaining between them. CDR3 sequence: CASSPLSGVSYNEQFF. In DNA form, the CDR3 reads TGCGCCAGCAGCCCCCTCTCGGGGGTCTCCTACAATGAGCAGTTCTTC.

The chain has TRBV7-2 and TRBJ2-1; D not certain. The CDR3 spans 14 residues. The V end was cut by 1 base, the J end by 7 bases, with 11 bases between. The germline CDR1 and CDR2 sequences are SGHTA and FQGNSA. CDR3 nucleotides: TGTGCCAGCAGCTTAGTTTCAAGCACAAATGAGCAGTTCTTC. It is translated as CASSLVSSTNEQFF.

The rearrangement joins TRBV7-3 to TRBJ2-1; TRBD1 matches 7 bases. CDR3 length: 13 amino acids. Germline values: CDR1 SGHTA, CDR2 FQGTGA. Trimming took 5 bases from V and 7 from J; bases not matched to a gene: 5. As DNA, the CDR3 is TGTGCCAGCAGCCGCCTGACAGGGAATGAGCAGTTCTTC. Translated, it gives CASSRLTGNEQFF.

The J gene is TRBJ2-7, the V gene TRBV7-2; unclear D gene. The germline gives CDR1 SGHTA, CDR2 FQGNSA. The CDR3 has 14 amino acids. Deletions cut 5 bases from V and 2 bases from J, with 13 bases between. The CDR3 DNA sequence: TGTGCCAGCAGCCCACCCAAATCTCCCTACGAGCAGTACTTC. Residues: CASSPPKSPYEQYF.

Comment on this clone: At one end, the junction sequence differs from germline, possibly due to a read error. CDR3: CASSEGPGGNGYTF. The CDR3 bases are TGTGCCAGCAGTGAGGGCCCCGGGGGCAATGGCTACACCTTC. This chain joins TRBV10-3 and TRBJ1-2, with a possible D match to TRBD1 (6 bases). Germline V CDR1 and CDR2: ENHRY, SYGVKD. This CDR3 region has 14 residues.

The chain joins TRBV7-9 to TRBJ2-5; D ambiguous. The V and J ends lost 6 bases and 5 bases respectively, with 10 bases between them. Germline loops: CDR1 SEHNR, CDR2 FQNEAQ (reference sequence). This CDR3 has 12 residues. DNA of the CDR3: TGTGCCAGCAGTGAAAACGACGAGACCCAGTACTTC. Translated, it gives CASSENDETQYF.

The gene calls are TRBV28 and TRBJ1-4; 10 bases fit TRBD1. The CDR3 runs to 14 residues. Germline CDR1 reads MDHEN; CDR2 reads SYDVKM. The ends lost 10 bases at V and 8 bases at J; junction bases unmatched: 10. The CDR3 sequence is CATGLTGGIEKLFF. CDR3 coding DNA: TGTGCCACTGGATTGACAGGGGGCATAGAAAAACTGTTTTTT. The full variable domain, completed using reference TRBV28 and TRBJ1-4, is DVKVTQSSRYLVKRTGEKVFLECVQDMDHENMFWYRQDPGLGLRLIYFSYDVKMKEKGDIPEGYSVSREKKERFSLILESASTNQTSMYLCATGLTGGIEKLFFGSGTQLSVL.

V and J are TRBV4-3 and TRBJ2-5; 12 bases align to TRBD2. The CDR3 has 18 residues. In germline, CDR1 is LGHNA, CDR2 YSLEER. Trimming removed 0 bases from V and 5 bases from J; junction bases left unmatched: 10. The CDR3 region is CASSQDRLAGGPGETQYF. The DNA of the CDR3 is TGCGCCAGCAGCCAAGATCGTCTAGCGGGAGGGCCGGGGGAGACCCAGTACTTC.

V and J are TRBV9 and TRBJ1-4; TRBD1 matches at 11 bases. The CDR3 sequence is 19 residues long. The V gene's germline CDR1 is SGDLS and CDR2 YYNGEE. V was clipped by 2 bases and J by 0 bases; unmatched bases: 9. CDR3 in amino acids: CASSVTPGTGGSTNEKLFF. The DNA for the CDR3 is TGTGCCAGCAGCGTGACGCCCGGGACAGGGGGTTCAACTAATGAAAAACTGTTTTTT.

The rearrangement joins TRBV11-1 to TRBJ2-3, with 9 bases lining up with TRBD2. The CDR3 runs 15 residues. Germline CDR1 and CDR2: SGHAT and FQDESV (reference sequence). V dropped 1 base and J dropped 1; count of bases not matched to a gene: 0. CDR3 sequence: CASSLGTSGTDTQYF. The CDR3 DNA is TGTGCCAGCAGCTTAGGGACTAGCGGCACAGATACGCAGTATTTT.

V usage is TRBV5-4 and J usage is TRBJ2-2; 9 bases are a match to TRBD1. The V segment lost 3 bases and the J segment 6 bases; nucleotides outside the gene matches: 9. The CDR3 is 16 amino acids. The germline CDR1 and CDR2 sequences are SGHNT and YYREEE (reference sequence). CDR3 sequence reads: CASSSFWTGESGELFF. The DNA of the CDR3 is TGTGCCAGCAGCTCTTTTTGGACAGGGGAATCCGGGGAGCTGTTTTTT.

The V call is TRBV5-4, the J call TRBJ1-1, with 9 bases fitting TRBD1. The J segment lost 11 bases and the V segment lost 4 bases, leaving 15 bases of the junction unmatched. Germline V gene data show CDR1 as SGHNT and CDR2 as YYREEE (reference sequence). The CDR3 contains 15 residues. As DNA, the CDR3 is TGTGCCAGCAGCGACTCCGCGCCGGGACAGGGAAGTGCTTTCTTT. Residues: CASSDSAPGQGSAFF.

This CDR3 is CASSPGTHSYNEQFF. The CDR3 DNA is TGCGCCAGCAGCCCCGGGACCCACTCATACAATGAGCAGTTCTTC. This rearrangement joins TRBV5-1 to TRBJ2-1; the D gene could be TRBD1 or TRBD2 (5 bases each). Germline loops: CDR1 SGHRS, CDR2 YFSETQ. The CDR3 covers 15 residues. V was pared by 4 bases and J by 4 bases, with 15 bases between. The full variable domain, with the rest looked up from reference TRBV5-1 and TRBJ2-1, is KAGVTQTPRYLIKTRGQQVTLSCSPISGHRSVSWYQQTPGQGLQFLFEYFSETQRNKGNFPGRFSGRQFSNSRSEMNVSTLELGDSALYLCASSPGTHSYNEQFFGPGTRLTVL.

The CDR3 reads CASSAESGGVPDTQYF. The CDR3 DNA reads TGTGCCAGCAGCGCGGAAAGCGGGGGGGTCCCAGATACGCAGTATTTT. V and J are TRBV9 and TRBJ2-3, with 10 bases aligning to TRBD2. Germline CDR1 reads SGDLS; CDR2 reads YYNGEE. With 3 bases clipped from V and 4 bases from J, the junction kept 8 bases outside the gene matches. This CDR3 region has 16 residues.

The rearrangement joins TRBV6-6 to TRBJ2-7; 7 positions agree with TRBD2. The CDR3 totals 13 residues. CDR1 and CDR2 from the germline V gene are MNHNY and SVGAGI (reference sequence). V lost 6 bases to trimming and J lost 12 bases; unmatched junction nucleotides: 14. The CDR3 protein is CASSRWGGEVMYF. CDR3 in DNA: TGTGCCAGCAGCCGATGGGGGGGAGAAGTGATGTACTTC.